This T cell receptor beta chain was obtained from a study of T cell changes during pregnancy in multiple sclerosis. TCRdb keeps only in-frame clones here, not all; method: immunoSEQ multiplex PCR. The repertoire includes 80,000 to 95,000 clones, 90% to 95% of them detected once, and roughly 1.1% sits in the top ten. CDR3 length: 13 amino acids. Germline lookup yields CDR1 MNHEY and CDR2 SVGAGI. The germline V and J ends were trimmed by 6 bases and 4 bases, with 11 bases remaining between them. The V and J genes are TRBV6-5 and TRBJ2-3; a possible D gene is TRBD2 (5 bases). The sequence was obtained from a female donor with multiple sclerosis, enrolled in a pregnancy study. Sequencing was performed on peripheral blood, taken in the second trimester of pregnancy. The CDR3 sequence is CASSRAGADTQYF. CDR3 coding DNA: TGTGCCAGCAGCCGGGCGGGCGCAGATACGCAGTATTTT.